Following are 25 T cell receptor beta chains from one sample sequenced in a study of OX40 agonist ivuxolimab in advanced cancers. Profiled with immunoSEQ multiplex PCR; TCRdb holds only in-frame clones, not every one. The sample includes 55,000 to 60,000 clones, roughly 92% of them seen just once. This sample comprised CD4+ or CD8+ T cells sorted from blood, obtained in a trial of the OX40 agonist ivuxolimab. The receptors stem from an adult with an advanced solid tumor such as melanoma, head and neck, liver or kidney cancer.

In DNA, the CDR3 is TGTGCCAGCAATGCTATGGACCAATATAGTCCGCCCTACGAGCAGTACTTC. Amino acid sequence: CASNAMDQYSPPYEQYF. The gene calls are TRBV28 and TRBJ2-7; no firm D call. V was clipped by 7 bases and J by 2 bases, with 24 bases between them. CDR1 is MDHEN and CDR2 is SYDVKM in the germline V gene. The CDR3 has 17 residues.

J is TRBJ2-7 and V is TRBV28, with D maybe TRBD1 (6 bases). V was shortened by 6 bases and J by 4 bases, with 13 bases between the two germline ends. CDR3 length equals 13 residues. CDR1 MDHEN and CDR2 SYDVKM come from the germline V gene. The CDR3 DNA reads TGTGCCAGCAGGAACAGGGATAATTACGAGCAGTACTTC. It codes for CASRNRDNYEQYF. Full variable domain (outside the CDR3, taken from reference TRBV28 and TRBJ2-7): DVKVTQSSRYLVKRTGEKVFLECVQDMDHENMFWYRQDPGLGLRLIYFSYDVKMKEKGDIPEGYSVSREKKERFSLILESASTNQTSMYLCASRNRDNYEQYFGPGTRLTVT.

The chain employs TRBV7-6 and TRBJ2-7; the D is unclear. CDR1 is SGHVS, CDR2 FNYEAQ, per germline. The CDR3 has 13 residues. The V end lost 5 bases, the J end lost 3 bases, and 11 bases lay between the germline ends. Written as DNA, the CDR3 is TGTGCCAGCAGCCCTGGGCTCCACTACGAGCAGTACTTC. Translated: CASSPGLHYEQYF.

About this clone itself: Other DNA sequences in this specimen translate into the identical CDR3. V usage is TRBV9 and J usage is TRBJ2-7; D is uncertain. CDR3 length equals 13 residues. V gave up 0 bases and J gave up 1 base, with 5 bases separating them. Germline V gene lookup returns CDR1 SGDLS and CDR2 YYNGEE. The CDR3 DNA follows: TGTGCCAGCAGCGTAGGTGGTTCCTACGAGCAGTACTTC. The encoded protein is CASSVGGSYEQYF.

This chain connects TRBV28 to TRBJ1-1, with D unresolved. Trimming took off 5 bases at V and 4 bases at J, with 5 bases between the two ends. The CDR3 totals 11 residues. From germline, CDR1 is MDHEN and CDR2 SYDVKM. The CDR3 sequence: CASSQSTEAFF. CDR3 coding DNA: TGTGCCAGCAGTCAGTCCACTGAAGCTTTCTTT. Full variable domain (rest looked up from reference TRBV28 and TRBJ1-1): DVKVTQSSRYLVKRTGEKVFLECVQDMDHENMFWYRQDPGLGLRLIYFSYDVKMKEKGDIPEGYSVSREKKERFSLILESASTNQTSMYLCASSQSTEAFFGQGTRLTVV.

The chain recombines TRBV4-1 with TRBJ2-1; D is unresolved. Deletions cut 4 bases from V and 3 bases from J, with 10 bases between. The CDR3 is 14 residues long. Germline V gene lookup returns CDR1 MGHRA and CDR2 YSYEKL. CDR3 DNA: TGCGCCAGCAGCCGCGCCGGTGGCTACAATGAGCAGTTCTTC. It is translated as CASSRAGGYNEQFF.

The chain combines TRBV9 with TRBJ2-7; no firm D call. CDR1 is SGDLS, CDR2 YYNGEE, per germline. V was cut by 0 bases and J by 2 bases, with 9 bases left in between. This CDR3 contains 14 residues. The CDR3 sequence is CASSVGGVAYEQYF. The CDR3 DNA follows: TGTGCCAGCAGCGTAGGTGGGGTAGCCTACGAGCAGTACTTC.

V gene TRBV27 combines with J gene TRBJ2-1; weak D call: TRBD2 (6 bases). The CDR3 length is 14 residues. V shed 3 bases and J shed 3 bases, with 9 bases lying between them. Looked up from germline, CDR1 is MNHEY and CDR2 is SMNVEV (reference sequence). CDR3 loop: CASSLGLGYNEQFF. The CDR3 region has the DNA TGTGCCAGCAGTTTGGGACTTGGCTACAATGAGCAGTTCTTC.

This rearrangement joins TRBV19 to TRBJ2-3; D may be TRBD2 (5 bases). Trimming shortened V by 5 bases and J by 1 base, and 7 bases separated the two germline ends. Germline-derived CDR1 and CDR2 are LNHDA and SQIVND (reference sequence). CDR3 length: 13 residues. The CDR3 sequence: CASSLGGTDTQYF. In DNA, the CDR3 is TGTGCCAGTAGTCTCGGGGGCACAGATACGCAGTATTTT. Full variable domain (remainder filled in from reference TRBV19 and TRBJ2-3): DGGITQSPKYLFRKEGQNVTLSCEQNLNHDAMYWYRQDPGQGLRLIYYSQIVNDFQKGDIAEGYSVSREKKESFPLTVTSAQKNPTAFYLCASSLGGTDTQYFGPGTRLTVL.

The V and J genes are TRBV28 and TRBJ1-2; 8 nucleotides match TRBD1. CDR3 length equals 18 residues. CDR1 and CDR2 from the germline V gene are MDHEN and SYDVKM. Trimming took 6 bases from V and 7 from J; bases not matched to a gene: 22. DNA for the CDR3: TGTGCCAGCAGCTTCTCCCGGGACAGGCTCCCAGTCGTCCGTGGCTACACCTTC. The encoded protein is CASSFSRDRLPVVRGYTF.

The genes are TRBV19 and TRBJ2-2, with D possibly being TRBD1 or TRBD2 (5 bases each). V was clipped by 10 bases and J by 5 bases, with 17 bases between them. Looked up from germline, CDR1 is LNHDA and CDR2 is SQIVND (reference sequence). This CDR3 has 14 amino acids. As DNA, the CDR3 is TGTGCCACCCACCTGAGGGGAAGAACCGGGGAGCTGTTTTTT. Encoded protein: CATHLRGRTGELFF.

The chain has TRBV27 and TRBJ1-5; D is possibly TRBD1 (6 bases). The CDR3 has 15 residues. The V gene lost 0 bases and the J gene lost 7 bases, with 13 bases spanning the gap. Germline V gives CDR1 MNHEY, CDR2 SMNVEV (reference sequence). The CDR3 loop is CASSLSRGGSQPQHF. The DNA for the CDR3 is TGTGCCAGCAGTTTATCCCGAGGGGGGTCCCAGCCCCAGCATTTT.

The V call is TRBV7-8, the J call TRBJ2-7; TRBD2 agrees at 9 bases. After removal of 1 base from V and 6 bases from J, the junction contained 7 bases not matched to a gene. Germline loops: CDR1 SGHVS, CDR2 FQNEAQ. The CDR3 is made up of 15 amino acids. The DNA of the CDR3 is TGTGCCAGCAGCTTAGAAGGTAGCGGGAGCGGCGAGCAGTACTTC. Its translation is CASSLEGSGSGEQYF.

For the CDR3, the DNA is TGTGCCAGCAGTTACTCACAGGACTACGAGCAGTACTTC. It codes for CASSYSQDYEQYF. The chain uses TRBV6-6 and TRBJ2-7, with D possibly matching TRBD1 (5 bases). The V end was cut by 0 bases, the J end by 3 bases, with 6 bases between. This CDR3 spans 13 amino acids. Germline CDR1 MNHNY, CDR2 SVGAGI (reference sequence).

The J gene is TRBJ2-2, the V gene TRBV28, with 12 bases matching TRBD2. Trimming at V came to 4 bases and at J to 6 bases, leaving 6 bases not matched to a gene. The germline V gene has CDR1 MDHEN and CDR2 SYDVKM. The CDR3 length is 16 residues. Here the CDR3 reads CASSSRLAGDPGELFF. DNA for the CDR3: TGTGCCAGCAGTTCTCGACTAGCGGGAGATCCCGGGGAGCTGTTTTTT.

The CDR3 sequence: CASSTGKMNTEAFF. In DNA form, the CDR3 reads TGTGCCAGCAGTACCGGGAAGATGAACACTGAAGCTTTCTTT. This rearrangement joins TRBV6-1 to TRBJ1-1; D gene uncertain. CDR1 and CDR2 from the germline V gene are MNHNS and SASEGT. The CDR3 runs to 14 residues. V gave up 5 bases and J gave up 0 bases, with 10 bases separating them.

V and J are TRBV27 and TRBJ1-1; unclear D gene. V was cut by 4 bases and J by 1 base, with 10 bases left in between. CDR3 length equals 14 residues. Germline CDR1 is MNHEY and CDR2 is SMNVEV (reference sequence). The CDR3 is CASSYGLSNTEAFF. DNA of the CDR3: TGTGCCAGCAGTTATGGGTTATCGAACACTGAAGCTTTCTTT.

The table lists this clone with a few counts. This rearrangement joins TRBV28 to TRBJ2-7; D is perhaps TRBD1 (7 bases). V lost 3 bases, J lost 3 bases, and 12 bases lay in between. The CDR3 has 14 amino acids. Germline CDR1 reads MDHEN; CDR2 reads SYDVKM. CDR3 sequence: CASSLAGGIYEQYF. CDR3 coding DNA: TGTGCCAGCAGTTTGGCAGGGGGGATCTACGAGCAGTACTTC.

The chain recombines TRBV28 with TRBJ2-5; tentative D call: TRBD2 (7 bases). The V end lost 10 bases, the J end lost 5 bases, and 14 bases lay between the germline ends. The CDR3 has 12 residues. Germline assignment: CDR1 MDHEN and CDR2 SYDVKM. The CDR3 DNA follows: TGTGCCACCGGGGGGCCGCAGGAGACCCAGTACTTC. Its protein product is CATGGPQETQYF.

This clone occurred once. The J gene is TRBJ2-1, the V gene TRBV5-4, with 8 bases identical to TRBD2. The trim removed 2 bases at V and 3 bases at J, leaving 16 bases unmatched. The CDR3 has 19 residues. Germline V gene sequence: CDR1 SGHNT, CDR2 YYREEE (reference sequence). In DNA form, the CDR3 reads TGTGCCAGCAGCTTAAGAGTACTAGCGGCCATTTCTATCTACAATGAGCAGTTCTTC. It codes for CASSLRVLAAISIYNEQFF.

The J gene is TRBJ1-1, the V gene TRBV4-1, with D possibly TRBD1 on 6 matching bases. V lost 1 base, J lost 2 bases, and 11 bases lay in between. This CDR3 spans 15 amino acids. Germline values: CDR1 MGHRA, CDR2 YSYEKL. CDR3 in amino acids: CASSQVTQGNTEAFF. In DNA form, the CDR3 reads TGCGCCAGCAGCCAAGTTACACAGGGAAACACTGAAGCTTTCTTT.

The chain links TRBV4-3 to TRBJ1-4; 7 nucleotides align to TRBD1. The V and J ends lost 3 bases and 8 bases, in that order; junction bases with no gene match: 9. Germline lookup yields CDR1 LGHNA and CDR2 YSLEER. This CDR3 is 15 amino acids long. CDR3 bases: TGCGCCAGCAGCCATGGGACAGCCATTATAGAAAAACTGTTTTTT. Residues: CASSHGTAIIEKLFF.

This chain links TRBV4-3 with TRBJ2-7; a weak D match, TRBD2 (7 bases). The CDR3 length is 14 residues. Trimming removed 5 bases from V and 1 base from J, with 12 bases in between. Germline loops: CDR1 LGHNA, CDR2 YSLEER. As DNA, the CDR3 is TGCGCCAGCAGCGCGGGGGCGGGATCCTACGAGCAGTACTTC. It codes for CASSAGAGSYEQYF.

In nucleotides, the CDR3 is TGTGCCAGCAGCGAGGAGGGGCTCTACGAGCAGTACTTC. Residues: CASSEEGLYEQYF. The V call is TRBV7-9, the J call TRBJ2-7; TRBD2 is a possible D gene (6 bases). Trimming removed 5 bases at V and 3 bases at J, with 11 bases between. Germline CDR1 reads SEHNR; CDR2 reads FQNEAQ (reference sequence). The CDR3 is made up of 13 amino acids. Drawing the rest from reference TRBV7-9 and TRBJ2-7, the complete variable domain is DTGVSQNPRHKITKRGQNVTFRCDPISEHNRLYWYRQTLGQGPEFLTYFQNEAQLEKSRLLSDRFSAERPKGSFSTLEIQRTEQGDSAMYLCASSEEGLYEQYFGPGTRLTVT.

The J gene is TRBJ1-2, the V gene TRBV5-6; D is possibly TRBD1 (6 bases). CDR1 is SGHDT, CDR2 YYEEEE, per germline. The CDR3 covers 14 residues. The V gene lost 7 bases and the J gene lost 8 bases, with 21 bases spanning the gap. CDR3 residues: CASSSLVGTGGYTF. The CDR3 DNA sequence: TGTGCCAGCTCCAGCTTAGTGGGAACAGGGGGCTACACCTTC.